A single sample gave rise to the 8 T cell receptor beta chains below, sequenced in a study of T-cell reconstitution after alpha-beta-depleted transplantation in children. Molecular barcoding with unique molecular identifiers was used for the TCRbeta library. TCRdb re-derived calls from the PCR reads in MiXCR, one entry per CDR3 protein. The table shows a few hundred thousand distinct CDR3 sequences, with 25% to 30% occurring only once. Sequenced material: PBMCs, taken before TCRalphabeta/CD19-depleted stem cell transplant. These receptor sequences come from a boy younger than two with Wiskott-Aldrich syndrome, due to receive a stem cell transplant.

Remarks on this clonotype: One end of the junction fails to match germline, which may point to a read error. The chain uses TRBV12-3 or TRBV12-4 and TRBJ2-1; no clear D. CDR3 length: 12 residues. The CDR3 here is CASNLALVGQFF. The DNA for the CDR3 is TGTGCCAGCAATTTAGCTTTAGTTGGGCAGTTCTTC.

The rearrangement links TRBV20-1 to TRBJ2-7; 10 positions agree with TRBD1. V gave up 6 bases and J gave up 1 base; unmatched junction bases: 6. Germline CDR1 is DFQATT and CDR2 is SNEGSKA (reference sequence). This CDR3 is 14 amino acids long. Written as DNA, the CDR3 is TGCAGTGCCCCGACAGGGGGCGATTCCTACGAGCAGTACTTC. It specifies CSAPTGGDSYEQYF.

This chain links TRBV29-1 with TRBJ2-7, with D perhaps matching TRBD1 (6 bases). The CDR3 has 11 residues. V gave up 6 bases and J gave up 1 base, with 7 bases separating them. CDR1 is SQVTM, CDR2 ANQGSEA, per germline. CDR3 DNA: TGCAGCGTCGGACAGTCCTACGAGCAGTACTTC. This codes for CSVGQSYEQYF.

DNA for the CDR3: TGTGCCACCAGTGATTTGGGAGCCACCTCTTACAATGAGCAGTTCTTC. The encoded protein is CATSDLGATSYNEQFF. The chain uses TRBV24-1 and TRBJ2-1; no clear D gene. The CDR3 consists of 16 residues. The V end was cut by 0 bases, the J end by 4 bases, with 12 bases between. Germline CDR1 and CDR2: KGHDR and SFDVKD.

This clonotype was picked up a small number of times. The CDR3 DNA reads as TGTGCCATCAGTGAGTCTCCCCGGGCCGCATTTTATGGCTACACCTTC. Translation: CAISESPRAAFYGYTF. The J gene is TRBJ1-2, the V gene TRBV10-3, with D unclear. Germline lookup yields CDR1 ENHRY and CDR2 SYGVKD. V was trimmed by 0 bases and J by 5 bases, leaving 16 bases between them. The CDR3 has 16 amino acids.

This chain joins TRBV20-1 and TRBJ2-3; D may be TRBD2 (5 bases). Germline CDR1 is DFQATT and CDR2 is SNEGSKA (reference sequence). V was trimmed by 2 bases and J by 0 bases, leaving 12 bases between them. The length of the CDR3 is 15 residues. The CDR3 nucleotides are TGCAGTGCTAGAAAGGGAGAAACTAGCACAGATACGCAGTATTTT. It codes for CSARKGETSTDTQYF.

Ten or more counts support this clonotype. V and J are TRBV11-2 and TRBJ2-1, with no clear D. The CDR3 is 13 amino acids. Germline V gene sequence: CDR1 SGHAT, CDR2 FQNNGV. V lost 5 bases, J lost 7 bases, and 12 bases lay in between. The CDR3 coding sequence is TGTGCCAGCAGCCCAACCGTCCAAAATGAGCAGTTCTTC. Amino acid sequence: CASSPTVQNEQFF.

This clonotype was detected a few times. J is TRBJ2-1 and V is TRBV15; possible D gene TRBD2, 6 bases. Germline CDR1 and CDR2: LNHNV and YYDKDF (reference sequence). Trimming removed 0 bases at V and 5 bases at J, with 11 bases between. The CDR3 sequence is 15 residues long. CDR3 residues: CATSRDWAGNNEQFF. The CDR3, as DNA: TGTGCCACCAGCAGAGATTGGGCGGGAAACAATGAGCAGTTCTTC. The full variable domain, in which reference TRBV15 and TRBJ2-1 provide the parts outside the CDR3, is DAMVIQNPRYQVTQFGKPVTLSCSQTLNHNVMYWYQQKSSQAPKLLFHYYDKDFNNEADTPDNFQSRRPNTSFCFLDIRSPGLGDTAMYLCATSRDWAGNNEQFFGPGTRLTVL.